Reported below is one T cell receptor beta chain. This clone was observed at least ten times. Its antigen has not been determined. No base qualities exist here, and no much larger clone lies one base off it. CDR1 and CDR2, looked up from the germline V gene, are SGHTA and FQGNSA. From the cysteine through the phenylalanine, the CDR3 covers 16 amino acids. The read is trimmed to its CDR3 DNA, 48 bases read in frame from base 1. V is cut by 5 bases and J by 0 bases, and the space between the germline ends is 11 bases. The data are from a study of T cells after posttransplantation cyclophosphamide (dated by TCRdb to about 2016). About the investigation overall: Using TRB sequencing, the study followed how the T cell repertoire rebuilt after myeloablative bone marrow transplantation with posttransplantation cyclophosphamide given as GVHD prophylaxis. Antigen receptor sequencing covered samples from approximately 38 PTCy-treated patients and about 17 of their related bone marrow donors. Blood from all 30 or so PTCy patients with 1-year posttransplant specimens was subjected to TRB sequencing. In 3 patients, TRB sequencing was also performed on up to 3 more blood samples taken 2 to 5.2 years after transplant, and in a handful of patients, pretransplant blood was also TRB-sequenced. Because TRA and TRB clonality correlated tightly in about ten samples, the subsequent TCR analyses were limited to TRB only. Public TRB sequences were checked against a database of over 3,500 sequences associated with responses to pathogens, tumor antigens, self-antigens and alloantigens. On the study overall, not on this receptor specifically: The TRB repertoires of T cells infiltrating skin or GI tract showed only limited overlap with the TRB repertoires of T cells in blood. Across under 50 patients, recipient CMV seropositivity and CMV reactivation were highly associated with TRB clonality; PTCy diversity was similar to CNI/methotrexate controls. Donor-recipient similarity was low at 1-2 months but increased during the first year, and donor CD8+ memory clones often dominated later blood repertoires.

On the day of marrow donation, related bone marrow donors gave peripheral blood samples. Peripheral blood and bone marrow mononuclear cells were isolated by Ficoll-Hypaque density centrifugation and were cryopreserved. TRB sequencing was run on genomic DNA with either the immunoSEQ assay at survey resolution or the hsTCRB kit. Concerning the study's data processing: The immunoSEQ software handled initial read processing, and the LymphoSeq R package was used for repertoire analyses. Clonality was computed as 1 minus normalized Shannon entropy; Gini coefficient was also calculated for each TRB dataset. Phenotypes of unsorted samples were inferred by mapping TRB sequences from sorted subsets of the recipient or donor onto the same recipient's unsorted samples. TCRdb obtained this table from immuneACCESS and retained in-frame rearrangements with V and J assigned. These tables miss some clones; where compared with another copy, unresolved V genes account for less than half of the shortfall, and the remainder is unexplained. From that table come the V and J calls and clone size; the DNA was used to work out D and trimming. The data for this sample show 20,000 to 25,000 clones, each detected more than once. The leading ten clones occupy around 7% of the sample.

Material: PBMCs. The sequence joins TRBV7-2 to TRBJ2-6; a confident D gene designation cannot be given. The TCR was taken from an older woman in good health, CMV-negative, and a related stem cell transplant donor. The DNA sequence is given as TGTGCCAGCAGCCCAGGCTCGAACTCTGGGGCCAACGTCCTGACTTTC. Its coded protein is CASSPGSNSGANVLTF.